The clone carrying this T cell receptor (beta chain) was counted a few times. Library construction for TCR beta used iRepertoire HTBI primers and Arm-PCR of CDR3 regions. TCRdb analysed the multiplex PCR reads with MiXCR anew, one entry per CDR3 protein. The table includes 680,000 or so distinct CDR3 sequences, about 16% detected once. Trimming left V 3 bases short and J 3 bases short, with 17 bases between. This CDR3 comprises 16 residues. The time point is: newly diagnosed GD, antithyroid drugs for less than 3 months. The TCR library was made from RNA that had been extracted from PBMCs in TRIzol. This specimen comes from a study of regulatory T cells in long-lasting Graves disease. The same data also contributed to another study, on T cells in Graves' hyperthyroidism and ophthalmopathy.

This TCR derives from a woman under 40 with Graves disease. Material: peripheral blood mononuclear cells (PBMCs), obtained at new diagnosis, from a patient treated with antithyroid drugs. The chain carries TRBV12-3 or TRBV12-4 and TRBJ2-5, with D maybe TRBD1 (6 bases). CDR3 coding DNA: TGTGCCAGCAGTTTCGGGGACACCGGAACGGAAGAGACCCAGTACTTC. Residues: CASSFGDTGTEETQYF.